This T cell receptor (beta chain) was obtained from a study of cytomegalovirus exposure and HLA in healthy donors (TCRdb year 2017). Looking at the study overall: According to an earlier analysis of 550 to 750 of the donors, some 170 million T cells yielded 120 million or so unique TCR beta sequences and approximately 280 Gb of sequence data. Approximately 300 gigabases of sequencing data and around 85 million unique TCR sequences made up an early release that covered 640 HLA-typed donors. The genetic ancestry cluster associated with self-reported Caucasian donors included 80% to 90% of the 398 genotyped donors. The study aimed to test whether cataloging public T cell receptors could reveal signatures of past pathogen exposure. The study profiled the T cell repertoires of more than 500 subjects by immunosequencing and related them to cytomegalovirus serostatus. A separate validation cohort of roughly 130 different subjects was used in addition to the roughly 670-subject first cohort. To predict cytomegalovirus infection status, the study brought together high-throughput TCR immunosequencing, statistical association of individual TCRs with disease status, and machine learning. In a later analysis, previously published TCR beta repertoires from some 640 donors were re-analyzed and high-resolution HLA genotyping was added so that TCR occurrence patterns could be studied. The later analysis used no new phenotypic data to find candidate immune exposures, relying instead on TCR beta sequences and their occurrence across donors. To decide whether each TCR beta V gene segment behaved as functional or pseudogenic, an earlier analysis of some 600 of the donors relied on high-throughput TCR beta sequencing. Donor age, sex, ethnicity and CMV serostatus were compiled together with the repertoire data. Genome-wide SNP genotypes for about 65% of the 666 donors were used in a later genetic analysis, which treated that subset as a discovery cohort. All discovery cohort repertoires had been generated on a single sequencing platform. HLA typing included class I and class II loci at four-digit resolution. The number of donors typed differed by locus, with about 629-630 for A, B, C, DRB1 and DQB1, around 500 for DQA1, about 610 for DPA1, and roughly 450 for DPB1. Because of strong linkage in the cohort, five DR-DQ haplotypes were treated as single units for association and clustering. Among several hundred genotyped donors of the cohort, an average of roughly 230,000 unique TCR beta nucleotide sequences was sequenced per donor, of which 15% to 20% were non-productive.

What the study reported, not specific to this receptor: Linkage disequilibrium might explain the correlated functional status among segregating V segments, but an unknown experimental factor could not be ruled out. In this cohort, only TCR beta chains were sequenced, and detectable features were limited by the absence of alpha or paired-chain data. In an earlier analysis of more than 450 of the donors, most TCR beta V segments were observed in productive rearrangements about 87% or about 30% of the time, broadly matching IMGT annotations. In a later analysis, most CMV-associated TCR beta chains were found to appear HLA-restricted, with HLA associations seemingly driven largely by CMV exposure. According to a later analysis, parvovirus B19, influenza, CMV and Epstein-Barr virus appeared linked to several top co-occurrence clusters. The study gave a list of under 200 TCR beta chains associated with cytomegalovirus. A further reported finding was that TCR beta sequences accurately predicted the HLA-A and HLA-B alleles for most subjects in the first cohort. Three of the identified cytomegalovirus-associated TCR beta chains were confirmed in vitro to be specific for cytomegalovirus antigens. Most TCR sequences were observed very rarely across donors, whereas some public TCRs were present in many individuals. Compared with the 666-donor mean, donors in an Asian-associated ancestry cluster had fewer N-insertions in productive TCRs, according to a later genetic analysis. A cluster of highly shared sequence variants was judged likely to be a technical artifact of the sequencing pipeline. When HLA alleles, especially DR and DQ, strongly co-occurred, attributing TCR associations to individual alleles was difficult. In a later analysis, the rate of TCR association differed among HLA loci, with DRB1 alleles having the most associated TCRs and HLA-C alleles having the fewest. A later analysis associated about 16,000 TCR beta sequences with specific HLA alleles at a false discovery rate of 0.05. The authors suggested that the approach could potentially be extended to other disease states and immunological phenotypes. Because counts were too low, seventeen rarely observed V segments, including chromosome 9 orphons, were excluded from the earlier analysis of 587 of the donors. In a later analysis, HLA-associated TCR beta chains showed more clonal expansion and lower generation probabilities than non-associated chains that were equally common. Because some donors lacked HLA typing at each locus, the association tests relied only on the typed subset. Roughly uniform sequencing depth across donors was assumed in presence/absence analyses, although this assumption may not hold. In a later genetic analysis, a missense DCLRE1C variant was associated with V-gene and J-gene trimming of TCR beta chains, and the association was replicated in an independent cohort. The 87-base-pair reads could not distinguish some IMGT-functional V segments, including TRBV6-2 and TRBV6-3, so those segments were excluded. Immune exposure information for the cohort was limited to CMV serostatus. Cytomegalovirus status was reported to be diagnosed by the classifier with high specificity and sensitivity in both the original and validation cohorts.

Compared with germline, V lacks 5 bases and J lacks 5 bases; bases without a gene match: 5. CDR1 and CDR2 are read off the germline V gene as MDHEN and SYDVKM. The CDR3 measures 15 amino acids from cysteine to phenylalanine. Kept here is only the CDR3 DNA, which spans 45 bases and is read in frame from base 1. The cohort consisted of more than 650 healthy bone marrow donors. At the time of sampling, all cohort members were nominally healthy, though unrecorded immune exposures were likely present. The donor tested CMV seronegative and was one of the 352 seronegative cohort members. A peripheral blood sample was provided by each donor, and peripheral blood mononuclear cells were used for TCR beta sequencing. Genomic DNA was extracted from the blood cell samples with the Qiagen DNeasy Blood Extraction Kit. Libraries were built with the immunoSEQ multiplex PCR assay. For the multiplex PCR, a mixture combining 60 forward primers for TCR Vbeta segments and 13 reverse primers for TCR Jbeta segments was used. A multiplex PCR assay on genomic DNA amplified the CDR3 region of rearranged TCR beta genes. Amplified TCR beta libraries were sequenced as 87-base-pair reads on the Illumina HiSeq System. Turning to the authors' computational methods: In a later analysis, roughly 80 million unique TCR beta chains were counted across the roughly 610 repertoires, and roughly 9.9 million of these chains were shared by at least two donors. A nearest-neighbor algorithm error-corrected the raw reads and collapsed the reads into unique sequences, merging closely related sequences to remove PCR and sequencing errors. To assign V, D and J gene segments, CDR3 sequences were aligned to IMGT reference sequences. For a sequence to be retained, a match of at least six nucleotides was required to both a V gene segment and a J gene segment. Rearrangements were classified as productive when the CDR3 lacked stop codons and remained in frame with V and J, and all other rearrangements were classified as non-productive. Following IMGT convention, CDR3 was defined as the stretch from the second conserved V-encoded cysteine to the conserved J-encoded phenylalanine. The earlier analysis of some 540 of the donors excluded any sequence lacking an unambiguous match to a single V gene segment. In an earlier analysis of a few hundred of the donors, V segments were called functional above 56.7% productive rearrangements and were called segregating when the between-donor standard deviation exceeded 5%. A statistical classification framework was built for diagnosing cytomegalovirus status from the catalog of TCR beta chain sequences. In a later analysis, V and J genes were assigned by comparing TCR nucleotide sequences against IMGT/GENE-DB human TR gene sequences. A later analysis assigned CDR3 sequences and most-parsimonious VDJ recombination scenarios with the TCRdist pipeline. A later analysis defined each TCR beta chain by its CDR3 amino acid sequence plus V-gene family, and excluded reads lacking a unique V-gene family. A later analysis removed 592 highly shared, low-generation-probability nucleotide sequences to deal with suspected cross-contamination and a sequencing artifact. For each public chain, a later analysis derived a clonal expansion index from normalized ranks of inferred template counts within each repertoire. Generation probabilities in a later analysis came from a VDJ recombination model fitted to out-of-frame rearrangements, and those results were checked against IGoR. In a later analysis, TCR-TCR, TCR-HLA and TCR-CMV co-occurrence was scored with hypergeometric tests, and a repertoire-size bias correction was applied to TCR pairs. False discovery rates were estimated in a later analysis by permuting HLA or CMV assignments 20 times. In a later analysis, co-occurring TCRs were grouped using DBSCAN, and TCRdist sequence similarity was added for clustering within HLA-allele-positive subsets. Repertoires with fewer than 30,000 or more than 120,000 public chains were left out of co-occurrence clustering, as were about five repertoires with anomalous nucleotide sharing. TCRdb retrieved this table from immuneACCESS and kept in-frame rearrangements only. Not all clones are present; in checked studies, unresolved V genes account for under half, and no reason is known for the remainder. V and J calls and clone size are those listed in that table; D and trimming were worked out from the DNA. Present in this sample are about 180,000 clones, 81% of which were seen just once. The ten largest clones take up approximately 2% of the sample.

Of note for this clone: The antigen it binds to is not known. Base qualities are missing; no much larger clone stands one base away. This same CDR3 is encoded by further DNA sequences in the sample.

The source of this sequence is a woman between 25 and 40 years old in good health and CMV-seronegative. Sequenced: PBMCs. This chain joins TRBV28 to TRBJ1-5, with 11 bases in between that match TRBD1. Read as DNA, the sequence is TGTGCCAGCAGTCTGGACAGGGGGCTTTATCAGCCCCAGCATTTT. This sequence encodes CASSLDRGLYQPQHF.